This T cell receptor beta chain was recorded in a study of STAT5B mutations in CD4+ large granular lymphocyte leukemia. Turning to this clone: Its target is not known.

Trimming shortened V by 5 bases and J by 3 bases, and 17 bases separated the two germline ends. The germline V gene has CDR1 SGHAT and CDR2 FQNNGV. The CDR3 covers 16 residues. Study outcomes and limitations: No patients shared main leukemic clonotypes, though less than 30% appeared at low frequency elsewhere.

Per the original data handling: A productive frequency of 2.59 x 10-5 was the lowest detectable. Some clones are missing from TCRdb's copy, which holds only in-frame ones; the method was immunoSEQ multiplex PCR. V, J and clone size are those of that table, while D and trimming were read from the DNA. The sample has tens of thousands of clones; roughly 79% are singletons. The TCR comes from a human donor in good health. The chain combines TRBV11-2 with TRBJ1-5, with D perhaps TRBD1 (5 bases). The sample comprised CD4+ T cells from blood buffy coats. The CDR3 reads CASSPGIGNDNQPQHF. CDR3 DNA sequence: TGTGCCAGCAGCCCAGGGATAGGGAACGACAATCAGCCCCAGCATTTT.